This T cell receptor beta chain was found in a study of cytomegalovirus exposure and HLA in healthy donors. Study-wide results and caveats: Altogether, more than 150 TCR beta chains were recorded as cytomegalovirus-associated. The authors excluded some V segments, including TRBV6-2 and TRBV6-3, as indistinguishable.

The PCR ran on 60 Vbeta and 13 Jbeta primers. Data came from immunoSEQ multiplex PCR; TCRdb stores just in-frame clones and leaves some out. The sample consists of roughly 150,000 clones, approximately 80% of them appearing once. This CDR3 region has 13 residues. With 7 bases clipped from V and 9 bases from J, the junction kept 5 bases outside the gene matches. Germline V gives CDR1 MNHNY, CDR2 SVGAGI (reference sequence). Regarding this clone: Its antigen is undetermined.

This chain joins TRBV6-6 and TRBJ2-1; 11 bases line up with TRBD2. This TCR was recovered from a middle-aged woman in good health and CMV-seronegative. Sequenced sample: PBMCs. The CDR3 reads CASNFGLAGEQFF. The CDR3 bases are TGTGCCAGCAACTTCGGACTAGCGGGTGAGCAGTTCTTC.